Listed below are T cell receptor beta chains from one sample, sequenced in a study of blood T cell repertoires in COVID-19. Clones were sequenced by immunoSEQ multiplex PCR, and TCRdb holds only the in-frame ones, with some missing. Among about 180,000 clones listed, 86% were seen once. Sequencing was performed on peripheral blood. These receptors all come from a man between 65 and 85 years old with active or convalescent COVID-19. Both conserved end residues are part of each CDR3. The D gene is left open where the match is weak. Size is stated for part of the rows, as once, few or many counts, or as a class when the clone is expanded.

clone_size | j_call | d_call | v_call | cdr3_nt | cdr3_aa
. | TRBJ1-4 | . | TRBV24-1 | TGTGCCACCAGTGACGGTCAAGCCCAGGGGGAAAAACTGTTTTTT | CATSDGQAQGEKLFF
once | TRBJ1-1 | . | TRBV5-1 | TGCGCCAGCAGCTCAGGGTTTAGTGCTGAAGCTTTCTTT | CASSSGFSAEAFF
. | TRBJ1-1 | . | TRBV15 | TGTGCCACCAGCAGCCAGGGGAACACTGAAGCTTTCTTT | CATSSQGNTEAFF
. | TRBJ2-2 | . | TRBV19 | TGTGCCAGTAAGGGGGTCGGGCAGGTCACCGGGGAGCTGTTTTTT | CASKGVGQVTGELFF
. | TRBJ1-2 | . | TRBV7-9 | TGTGCCAGCAGCTTCAGACTTAGTGATGGCTACACCTTC | CASSFRLSDGYTF
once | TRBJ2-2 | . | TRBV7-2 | TGTGCCAGCAGAGGGGCGAACACCGGGGAGCTGTTTTTT | CASRGANTGELFF
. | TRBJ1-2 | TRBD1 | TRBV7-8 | TGTGCCAGCAGCTTAGAGGCAGGGGGTTCCTATGGCTACACCTTC | CASSLEAGGSYGYTF
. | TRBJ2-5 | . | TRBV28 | TGTGCCTCGGGACGGGGGGCTCGAGAGACCCAGTACTTC | CASGRGARETQYF
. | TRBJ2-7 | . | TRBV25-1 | TGTGCCAGCAGTGAAGGCAGGGACTACGAGCAGTACTTC | CASSEGRDYEQYF
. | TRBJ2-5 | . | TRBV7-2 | TGTGCCAGCAGCTTAGTCGGGTCCCAAGAGACCCAGTACTTC | CASSLVGSQETQYF
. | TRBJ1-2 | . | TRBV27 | TGTGCCAGCCGTAACCAGTATGGCTACACCTTC | CASRNQYGYTF
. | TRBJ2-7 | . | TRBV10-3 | TGTGCCATCAGCCCATCCTACGAGCAGTACTTC | CAISPSYEQYF
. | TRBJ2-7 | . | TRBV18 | TGTGCCAGCTCATCAGGGGTCGGGGTGGCCAGGGAGCAGTACTTC | CASSSGVGVAREQYF
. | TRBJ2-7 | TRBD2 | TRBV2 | TGTGCCAGCCTGTCGGGGGGGCAAGGTTACGAGCAGTACTTC | CASLSGGQGYEQYF
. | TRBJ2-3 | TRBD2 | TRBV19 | TGTGCCAGTAGTGTGTTAGCGGGAGAAGCCGATACGCAGTATTTT | CASSVLAGEADTQYF
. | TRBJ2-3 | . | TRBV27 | TGTGCCAGCAGTTTATCGACAGGCACAGATACGCAGTATTTT | CASSLSTGTDTQYF
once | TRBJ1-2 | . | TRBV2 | TGTGCCAGCAGTGAAAGGGCGGACTTGTACACCTTC | CASSERADLYTF
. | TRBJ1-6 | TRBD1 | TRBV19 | TGTGCCAGCAAAAACAGGGGACAGGATAATTCACCCCTCCACTTT | CASKNRGQDNSPLHF
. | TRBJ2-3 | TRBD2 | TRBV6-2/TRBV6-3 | TGTGCCAGCAGTTACGAGGCTAGCGGGTTCCGCACAGATACGCAGTATTTT | CASSYEASGFRTDTQYF
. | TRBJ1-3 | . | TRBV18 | TGTGCCAGCTCACCGCGCGGACTCTCGAGCTCTGGAAACACCATATATTTT | CASSPRGLSSSGNTIYF
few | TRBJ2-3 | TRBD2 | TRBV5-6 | TGTGCCAGCAGCTTGTGGGAGGGCGGCACAGATACGCAGTATTTT | CASSLWEGGTDTQYF
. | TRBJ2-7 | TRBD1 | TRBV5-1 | TGCGCCAGCAGCTTGGGACAGGGGGAAGGTGAGGAGTACTTC | CASSLGQGEGEEYF
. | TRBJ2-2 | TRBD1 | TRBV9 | TGTGCCAGCAGCGTAGGGGACAGCACCGGGGAGCTGTTTTTT | CASSVGDSTGELFF
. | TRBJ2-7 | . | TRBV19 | TGTGCCAGTAGGCCGACAGGAACCTACGAGCAGTACTTC | CASRPTGTYEQYF
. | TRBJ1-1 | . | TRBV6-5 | TGTGCCAGCAGTTTCGATCCTAGACGGGACACTGAAGCTTTCTTT | CASSFDPRRDTEAFF
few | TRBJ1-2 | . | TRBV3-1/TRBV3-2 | TGTGCCAGCAGCTACCTCCGGACCGCGCTCGGGGATGGCTACACCTTC | CASSYLRTALGDGYTF
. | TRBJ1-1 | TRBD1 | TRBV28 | TGTGCCAGCAGTTTATTTGCGACAGGGAAAACTCAGGGGTATAGAACTGAAGCTTTCTTT | CASSLFATGKTQGYRTEAFF
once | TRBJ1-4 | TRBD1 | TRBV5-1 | TGCGCCAGCAGCCTCGACAGGGTAGGCGAAAAACTGTTTTTT | CASSLDRVGEKLFF
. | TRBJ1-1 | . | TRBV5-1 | TGCGCCAGCAGCCCGGGAGGGCTGAACACTGAAGCTTTCTTT | CASSPGGLNTEAFF
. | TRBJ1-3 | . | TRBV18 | TGTGCCAGCTCACTCTTTCAGGGAATCTCTGGAAACACCATATATTTT | CASSLFQGISGNTIYF
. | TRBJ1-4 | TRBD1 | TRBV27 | TGTGCCAGCAGTTCCTCGGCCGGGACAGGGGGCGGAAAACTGTTTTTT | CASSSSAGTGGGKLFF
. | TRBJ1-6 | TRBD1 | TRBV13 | TGTGCCAGCAGCCTTGGACAGGGGAGCTCCTATAATTCACCCCTCCACTTT | CASSLGQGSSYNSPLHF
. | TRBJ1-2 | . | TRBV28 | TGTGCCAGCAGTTCTGGGGGCGCTTTTATCCGCTACACCTTC | CASSSGGAFIRYTF
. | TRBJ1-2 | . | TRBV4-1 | TGCGCCAGCAGCCAAGGATGGCGACTTACTAACTATGGCTACACCTTC | CASSQGWRLTNYGYTF
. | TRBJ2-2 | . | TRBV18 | TGTGCCAGCTCACCACTGGGGAGGAACACCGGGGAGCTGTTTTTT | CASSPLGRNTGELFF
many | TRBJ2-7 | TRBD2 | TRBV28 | TGTGCCAGCAGTTGGTGGACTAGCGCTTACGAGCAGTACTTC | CASSWWTSAYEQYF
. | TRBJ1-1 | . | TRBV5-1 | TGCGCCAGCAGCTTCGCAGGGAACACTGAAGCTTTCTTT | CASSFAGNTEAFF
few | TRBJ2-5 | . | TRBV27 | TGTGCCAGCAGTACCAGACCCGGGATTGTCGGAGAGACCCAGTACTTC | CASSTRPGIVGETQYF
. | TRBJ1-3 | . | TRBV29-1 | TGCAGCGTTGAAGGAGAGGTAGGCCGCTCTGGAAACACCATATATTTT | CSVEGEVGRSGNTIYF
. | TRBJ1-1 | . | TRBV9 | TGTGCCAGCAGCGTAGCGGGATACACTGAAGCTTTCTTT | CASSVAGYTEAFF
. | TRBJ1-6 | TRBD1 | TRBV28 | TGTGCCAGCAGGGGGACAGGTGGTAATTCACCCCTCCACTTT | CASRGTGGNSPLHF
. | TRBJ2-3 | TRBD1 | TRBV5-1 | TGCGCCAGCAGCTCCTTCCCGGGACAGGGAATATTAAGCACAGATACGCAGTATTTT | CASSSFPGQGILSTDTQYF
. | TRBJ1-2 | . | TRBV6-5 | TGTGCCAGCAGTTACTGGGCAAGAGATGGCTACACCTTC | CASSYWARDGYTF
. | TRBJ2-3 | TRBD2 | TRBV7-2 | TGTGCCAGCAGCTTGGGGGGGCGCGGGAGGAGCACAGATACGCAGTATTTT | CASSLGGRGRSTDTQYF
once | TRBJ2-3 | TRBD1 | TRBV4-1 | TGCGCCAGCAGCCAAGCAACCGGGACAGGGGGCGATACGCAGTATTTT | CASSQATGTGGDTQYF
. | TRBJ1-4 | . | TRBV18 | TGTGCCAGCTCCCCACGGAGGGAGGTAGGGGAAAAACTGTTTTTT | CASSPRREVGEKLFF
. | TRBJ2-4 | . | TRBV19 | TGTGCCAGTAGGCCTAGCGGAGGGGGGATTCAGTACTTC | CASRPSGGGIQYF
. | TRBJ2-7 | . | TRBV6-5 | TGTGCCAGCAGATTGGCGGGGGCCGCCTACGAGCAGTACTTC | CASRLAGAAYEQYF
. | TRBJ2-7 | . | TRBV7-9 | TGTGCCAGCAGATCATCAGGCGAGCAGTACTTC | CASRSSGEQYF
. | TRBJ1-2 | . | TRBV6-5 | TGTGCCAGCAGTTACTTGGTGCATCTGGGCCATGGCTACACCTTC | CASSYLVHLGHGYTF
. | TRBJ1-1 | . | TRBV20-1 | TGCGCCAACGGGGGTATCACTGAAGCTTTCTTT | CANGGITEAFF
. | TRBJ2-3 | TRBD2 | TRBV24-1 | TGTGCCACCAGTCCGACTAGCTCTAGCACAGATACGCAGTATTTT | CATSPTSSSTDTQYF
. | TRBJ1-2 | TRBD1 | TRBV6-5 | TGTGCCAGCAGTTACGGGACAGGGCACTATGGCTACACCTTC | CASSYGTGHYGYTF